This T cell receptor beta chain was found in a study of control samples from healthy donors and cancer patients. V was clipped by 2 bases and J by 4 bases, with 11 bases between them. Germline V gene lookup returns CDR1 SGHTA and CDR2 FQGNSA. The CDR3 has 14 amino acids. Clones were sequenced by immunoSEQ multiplex PCR, and TCRdb holds only the in-frame ones, with some missing. Here the sample spans over 150,000 clones, 90% to 95% being singletons. The TCR was taken from a woman under 30 in good health. The rearrangement joins TRBV7-2 to TRBJ1-2; no clear D gene. Sequencing used blood. The CDR3 bases are TGTGCCAGCAGCTTATCTGAGACCGCCTATGGCTACACCTTC. Its translation: CASSLSETAYGYTF.